The clone carrying this T cell receptor (beta chain) was observed a handful of times. Its antigen is unknown. Germline loops: CDR1 SGHTA, CDR2 FQGNSA. The CDR3 spans 17 residues. V was clipped by 1 base and J by 5 bases; unmatched bases: 13. This entry is derived from a study of identifying expanded T cells in peripheral blood. Notes on the study in general: Clone count variance between roughly 2-week samples rose with total template count. Differentially abundant clones: around 1.2 between replicates, 15 to 17 at around 2 weeks, 19 to 20 at four.

Healthy donors had no documented immune events, such as infections, while sampled. Clones were sequenced by immunoSEQ multiplex PCR, and TCRdb holds only the in-frame ones, with some missing. The table lists about 84,000 clones, approximately 84% of them singletons. This sequence was found in a person aged 18-69 years in good health. The sample taken for sequencing was blood. The chain joins TRBV7-2 to TRBJ2-5; 7 nucleotides agree with TRBD2. CDR3 coding DNA: TGTGCCAGCAGCTTAGAAGGGAGACTAGCCTTGGTGGAGACCCAGTACTTC. Amino acid sequence: CASSLEGRLALVETQYF.